This T cell receptor beta chain was profiled in a study of regulatory T cells in long-lasting Graves disease. Background on the study: The definition of persistent Graves' disease was over 5 years of antithyroid drugs with positive TSH receptor antibodies. Broader study findings: Patients with persistent disease showed a bias toward TRBV28, TRBJ1-2 and TRBJ2-5.

Regarding this clonotype: Antigen: not known.

Time point in this sample: persistent/refractory GD, antithyroid drugs over 5 years with positive TRAb. With RNA extracted from PBMCs as input, the TCR library was made. Investigators prepared the TCR beta libraries by applying iRepertoire HTBI primers and Arm-PCR of CDR3 regions. One entry per CDR3 protein, called by TCRdb with MiXCR from the multiplex PCR reads. The table lists about 400,000 distinct CDR3 sequences, 20% of them singletons. Per the germline V gene, CDR1 is SGHAT and CDR2 is FQNNGV. This CDR3 has 14 residues. The J segment lost 8 bases and the V segment lost 4 bases, leaving 5 bases of the junction unmatched.

This sample comprised peripheral blood mononuclear cells (PBMCs), obtained when the disease was refractory, from a patient treated with antithyroid drugs. The clonotype comes from a female donor with Graves disease. The chain combines TRBV11-2 with TRBJ2-2; 9 nucleotides align to TRBD1. CDR3 in DNA: TGTGCCAGCAGCTCTACAGGGGGCATTGGGGAGCTGTTTTTT. As protein: CASSSTGGIGELFF.